The sequence of this T cell receptor beta chain was determined in a study of shared clonotypes between healthy human individuals (dated by TCRdb to the early 2020s). Regarding the study in general: The cohort comprised a couple of women and a few men aged 18 to 49 years. The study deeply sequenced blood TCR repertoires of five healthy adults to estimate repertoire size and the extent of clonotype sharing between individuals. To increase sequencing depth and limit assay-specific biases, different laboratories used diverse techniques to prepare libraries and sequence TCR repertoires. Each donor's leukapheresis produced roughly between roughly 0.9 and 9 billion PBMCs. Paper-wide results and their limitations: Because the study included only a small number of donors, the genetic and exposure-history diversity represented was limited. Pairwise subsampling led to the expectation that sequencing depth would affect the degree of clonotype sharing among donors. Sampling was restricted to blood, and TCR repertoires in tissue are likely to differ from TCR repertoires in blood.

The donors were healthy, HIV-negative adults with no recently reported acute infections or vaccinations. Every donor was a Caucasian adult living in Nashville, Tennessee, USA. For unsorted samples, tens of millions of PBMCs were counted, and genomic DNA was extracted using the QIAamp DNA Blood Mini kit. After blood collection by leukapheresis, PBMCs were isolated using Ficoll-Histopaque density gradient centrifugation and then cryopreserved in the vapor phase of liquid nitrogen. Only a few counts were recorded for this clone. Its antigen is currently not known. It has no much larger one-base neighbor in the sample; base qualities were not kept. TCR CDR3 regions were amplified from genomic DNA by multiplex PCR using the deep immunoSEQ assay. Extracted genomic DNA from each cell subset was distributed evenly across all wells of several immunoSEQ 96-well plates, and each plate was treated as a replicate. For unsorted PBMC, 250 to 300 ng of genomic DNA, equivalent to 30,000 to 35,000 T cell genomes, went into each replicate PCR. Unsorted PBMC genomic DNA was sequenced across ten immunoSEQ deep assay plates. Purified libraries were measured with a Qubit 3.0 fluorometer, size-checked on a Bioanalyzer 2100, and measured again with the KAPA Library Quantification kit. Every immunoSEQ 96-well plate was sequenced on a separate single-read 150-cycle Illumina NextSeq 550 flow cell. In the original analysis: The immunoSEQ output contained only junctional sequences without quality scores, so filtering could not match that applied to full-length reads. To assign V/J genes and CDR3, sequences were annotated against IMGT germline references using PyIR, a Python wrapper for IgBLAST v1.9. Reads with weak V/J assignments (E-value above 1e-6), missing CDR3, stop codons, out-of-frame junctions, or ambiguous translated residues were removed. A V3J clonotype was defined by an identical inferred V gene, J gene, and CDR3 amino acid sequence. The percentage overlap between two repertoires was calculated by dividing the number of shared unique clonotypes by the size of the smaller repertoire. RTK rarefaction, the Chao1 estimator, and Recon v2.1 estimates of unobserved clonotypes were used to assess repertoire richness. As stored in TCRdb, this immuneACCESS dataset retains in-frame rearrangements with V and J assigned. A fraction of the clones does not appear; measured against another copy, unresolved V genes explain less than half of the discrepancy, and the remainder lacks a known reason. The V and J calls and clone size come from that table; D and trimming were worked out from the DNA. This sample is represented by around 500,000 clones; 76% of them were singletons. The ten largest clones represent roughly 13% of the sample.

V is pruned by 5 bases and J by 4 bases, leaving 3 bases of the junction without a gene match. CDR1 is given as LNHDA and CDR2 as SQIVND, both from the germline V gene (reference sequence). From cysteine to phenylalanine, the CDR3 is 13 amino acids long. The entry retains the CDR3 DNA only, 39 bases that are in frame from base 1. Here the chain combines TRBV19 and TRBJ1-2; TRBD1 aligns with 8 central bases. The sequence was obtained from a middle-aged woman in good health. Some clones in this sample may be carry-over from other donors' samples. Sequencing used PBMCs. The nucleotide sequence is given as TGTGCCAGTAGTGTCGGACAGGGCTATGGCTACACCTTC. This codes for CASSVGQGYGYTF. Outside the CDR3, residues come from the reference TRBV19 and TRBJ1-2 proteins, so the full variable domain is: DGGITQSPKYLFRKEGQNVTLSCEQNLNHDAMYWYRQDPGQGLRLIYYSQIVNDFQKGDIAEGYSVSREKKESFPLTVTSAQKNPTAFYLCASSVGQGYGYTFGSGTRLTVV.